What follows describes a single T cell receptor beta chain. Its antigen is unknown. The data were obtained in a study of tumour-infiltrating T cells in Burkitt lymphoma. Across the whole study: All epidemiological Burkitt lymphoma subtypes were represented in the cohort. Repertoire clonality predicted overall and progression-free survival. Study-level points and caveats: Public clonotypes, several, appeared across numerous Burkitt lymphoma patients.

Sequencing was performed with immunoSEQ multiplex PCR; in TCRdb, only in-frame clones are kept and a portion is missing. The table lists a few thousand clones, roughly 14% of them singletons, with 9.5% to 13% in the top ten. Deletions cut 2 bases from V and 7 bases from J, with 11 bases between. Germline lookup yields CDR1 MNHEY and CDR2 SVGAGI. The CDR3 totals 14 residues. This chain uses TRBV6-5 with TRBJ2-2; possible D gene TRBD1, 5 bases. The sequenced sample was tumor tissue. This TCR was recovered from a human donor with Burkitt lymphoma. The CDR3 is CASSYQGLIGELFF. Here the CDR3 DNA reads TGTGCCAGCAGTTACCAGGGTCTGATCGGGGAGCTGTTTTTT.